This T cell receptor (beta chain) was sequenced during a study of shared clonotypes between healthy human individuals. Several immunoSEQ plates received, in even portions, the genomic DNA of each subset. Only in-frame clones appear in the TCRdb table, and some are missing; sequencing was by immunoSEQ multiplex PCR. There are roughly 680,000 clones in the sample; 55% to 80% occur only once, and under 2% lies in the top ten. A remark on this clone: This same CDR3 is encoded by further DNA sequences in the sample.

The clonotype comes from a woman younger than 45 in good health. Sequenced material: memory CD4+ T cells sorted from blood. Subset: CD45RA-negative fraction.

CDR3 bases: TGTGCCAGCAGTTTACGTGGAGTCAATCAGCCCCAGCATTTT. Its translation is CASSLRGVNQPQHF. The V gene is TRBV27, the J gene TRBJ1-5; D ambiguous. This CDR3 has 14 residues. The V end was cut by 2 bases, the J end by 3 bases, with 8 bases between. Germline loops: CDR1 MNHEY, CDR2 SMNVEV (reference sequence).